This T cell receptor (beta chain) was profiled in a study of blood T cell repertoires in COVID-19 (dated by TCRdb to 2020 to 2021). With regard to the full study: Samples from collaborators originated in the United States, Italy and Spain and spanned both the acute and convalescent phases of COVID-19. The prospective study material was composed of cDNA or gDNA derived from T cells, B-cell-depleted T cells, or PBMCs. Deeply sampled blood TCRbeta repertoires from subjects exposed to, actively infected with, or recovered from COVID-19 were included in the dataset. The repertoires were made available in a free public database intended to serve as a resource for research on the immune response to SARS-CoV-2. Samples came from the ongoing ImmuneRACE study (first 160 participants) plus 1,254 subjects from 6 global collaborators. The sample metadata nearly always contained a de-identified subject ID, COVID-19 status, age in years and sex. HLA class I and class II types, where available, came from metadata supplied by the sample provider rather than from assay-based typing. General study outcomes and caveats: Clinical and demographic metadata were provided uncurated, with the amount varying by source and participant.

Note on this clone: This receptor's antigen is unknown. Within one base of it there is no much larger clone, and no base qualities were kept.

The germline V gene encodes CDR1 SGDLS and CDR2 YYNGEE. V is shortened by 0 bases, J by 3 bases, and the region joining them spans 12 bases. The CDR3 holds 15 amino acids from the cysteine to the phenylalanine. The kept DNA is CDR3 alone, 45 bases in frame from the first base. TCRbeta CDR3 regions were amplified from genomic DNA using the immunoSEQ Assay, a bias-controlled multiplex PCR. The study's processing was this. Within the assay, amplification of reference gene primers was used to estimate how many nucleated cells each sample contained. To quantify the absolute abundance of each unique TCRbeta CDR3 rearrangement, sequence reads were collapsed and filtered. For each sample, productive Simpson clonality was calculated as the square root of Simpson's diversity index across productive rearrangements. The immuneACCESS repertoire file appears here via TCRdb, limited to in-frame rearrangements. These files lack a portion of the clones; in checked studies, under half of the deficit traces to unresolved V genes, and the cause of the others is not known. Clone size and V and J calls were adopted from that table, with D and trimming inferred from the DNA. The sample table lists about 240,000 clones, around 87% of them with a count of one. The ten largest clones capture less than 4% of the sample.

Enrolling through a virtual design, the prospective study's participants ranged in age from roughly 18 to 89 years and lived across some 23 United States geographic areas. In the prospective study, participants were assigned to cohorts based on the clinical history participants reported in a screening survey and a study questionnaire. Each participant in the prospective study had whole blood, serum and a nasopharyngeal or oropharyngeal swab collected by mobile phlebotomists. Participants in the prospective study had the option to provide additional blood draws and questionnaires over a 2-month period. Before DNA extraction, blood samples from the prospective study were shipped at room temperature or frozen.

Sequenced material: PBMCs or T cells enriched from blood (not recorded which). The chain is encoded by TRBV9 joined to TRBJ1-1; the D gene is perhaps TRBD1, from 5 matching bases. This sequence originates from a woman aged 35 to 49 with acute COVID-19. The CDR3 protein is CASSVEGRGDTEAFF. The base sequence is TGTGCCAGCAGCGTAGAGGGCCGGGGGGACACTGAAGCTTTCTTT.